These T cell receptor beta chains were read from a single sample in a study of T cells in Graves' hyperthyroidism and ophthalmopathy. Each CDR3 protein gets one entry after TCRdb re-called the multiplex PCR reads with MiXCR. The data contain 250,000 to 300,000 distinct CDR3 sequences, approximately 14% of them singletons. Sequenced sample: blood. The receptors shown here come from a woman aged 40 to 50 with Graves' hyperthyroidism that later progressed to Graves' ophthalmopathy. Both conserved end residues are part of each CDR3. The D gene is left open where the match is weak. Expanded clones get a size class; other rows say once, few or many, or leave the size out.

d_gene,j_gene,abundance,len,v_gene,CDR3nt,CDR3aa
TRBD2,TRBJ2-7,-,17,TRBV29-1,TGCAGCGTGGGCGGTGTCGGCGGTAGCGGGAGGGCCTACGAGCAGTACTTC,CSVGGVGGSGRAYEQYF
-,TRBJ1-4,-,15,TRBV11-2,TGTGCCAGTAGACTAGGGGCTGCAACTAATGAAAAACTGTTTTTT,CASRLGAATNEKLFF
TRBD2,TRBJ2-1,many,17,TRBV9,TGTGCCAGCAGCGTAGGATCGGGACTAGCCTCCTACAATGAGCAGTTCTTC,CASSVGSGLASYNEQFF
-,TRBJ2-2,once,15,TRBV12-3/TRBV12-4,TGTGCCAGTAGTCCCGTAGAGCGGAGGACCCGGGAGCTGTTTTTT,CASSPVERRTRELFF
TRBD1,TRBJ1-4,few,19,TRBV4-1,TGCGCCAGCAGCCAAGATCCGAGACAGGGTCGGAGCCTGAATGAAAAACTGTTTTTT,CASSQDPRQGRSLNEKLFF
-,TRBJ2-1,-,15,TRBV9,TGTGCCAGCAGCTCCGCGGAGCGACCCTACAATGAGCAGTTCTTC,CASSSAERPYNEQFF
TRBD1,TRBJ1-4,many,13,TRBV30,TGTGCCCAAACAGGGGCAGAAAATGAAAAACTGTTTTTT,CAQTGAENEKLFF
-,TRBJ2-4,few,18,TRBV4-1,TGCGCCAGCAGCCCTACAACCGGGGCCACCCTAGCCAAAAACATTCAGTACTTC,CASSPTTGATLAKNIQYF
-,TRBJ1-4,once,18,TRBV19,TGTGCCAGTAGTATTTTTGCGTCGGGCAGCTCAACTAATGAAAAACTGTTTTTT,CASSIFASGSSTNEKLFF
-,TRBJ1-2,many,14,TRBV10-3,TGTGCCATCAGTGAGCCTAGGCAATTTAATAGCTACACCTTC,CAISEPRQFNSYTF
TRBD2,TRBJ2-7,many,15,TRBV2,TGTGCCGCCACCTTCGTTTCGGGAGGGCAACGCGAGCAGTACTTC,CAATFVSGGQREQYF
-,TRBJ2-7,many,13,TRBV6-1,TGTGCCAGCATAGGGAGTGGACTCAACGAGCAGTACTTC,CASIGSGLNEQYF
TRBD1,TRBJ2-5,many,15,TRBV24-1,TGTGCCACCAGCGGTAAGGACAGGGAGCAAGAGACCCAGTACTTC,CATSGKDREQETQYF
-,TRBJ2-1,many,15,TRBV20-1,TGCAGTGCTGAGTCTTTTAGGGAAGAGTACAATGAGCAGTTCTTC,CSAESFREEYNEQFF
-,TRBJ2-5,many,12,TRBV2,TGTGCCAGCAGTTCAGGGAGAGAGACCCAGTACTTC,CASSSGRETQYF
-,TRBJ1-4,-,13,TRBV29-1,TGCAGCGTTGCGGGTCAGGGTGATGAAAAACTGTTTTTT,CSVAGQGDEKLFF
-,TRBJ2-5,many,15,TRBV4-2,TGTGCCAGCAGCCAAGAGATAAGAGCTCCAGAGACCCAGTACTTC,CASSQEIRAPETQYF
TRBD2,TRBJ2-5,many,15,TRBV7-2,TGTGCCAGCAGCTTATCCAGCGGGAGGCAAGAGACCCAGTACTTC,CASSLSSGRQETQYF
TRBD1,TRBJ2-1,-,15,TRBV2,TGTGCCAGCAGCGGGACAGGGGGGTCCTACAATGAGCAGTTCTTC,CASSGTGGSYNEQFF
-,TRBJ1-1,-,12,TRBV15,TGTGCCACCAGCAGAGAAGGTACTGAAGCTTTCTTT,CATSREGTEAFF
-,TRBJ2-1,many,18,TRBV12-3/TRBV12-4,TGTGCCAGCAGCCCAAGGGTTGGGGGTGGAACTAATTACAATGAGCAGTTCTTC,CASSPRVGGGTNYNEQFF
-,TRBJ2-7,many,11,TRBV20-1,TGCAGTGCAGGACTCTCCTACGAGCAGTACTTC,CSAGLSYEQYF
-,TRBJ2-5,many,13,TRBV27,TGTGCCAGCACCCGGTCTCTAGCGGAGACCCAGTACTTC,CASTRSLAETQYF
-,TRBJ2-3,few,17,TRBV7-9,TGTGCCAGCAGCTTATTCTTAGGAGGGGTTGGCACAGATACGCAGTATTTT,CASSLFLGGVGTDTQYF
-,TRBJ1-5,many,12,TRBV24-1,TGTGCCACCTCAGGAGTAAATCAGCCCCAGCATTTT,CATSGVNQPQHF
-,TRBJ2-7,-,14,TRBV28,TGTGCCAGCAGTTCTAGGGGCGACGGATACGAGCAGTACTTC,CASSSRGDGYEQYF
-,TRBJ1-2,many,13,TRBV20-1,TGCAGTGCTAGCACCGTTTCGAACTATGGCTACACCTTC,CSASTVSNYGYTF
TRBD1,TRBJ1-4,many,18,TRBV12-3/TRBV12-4,TGTGCCAGCAGGCGTTTTCCCCACCAGACAGGGGTTAATGAAAAACTGTTTTTT,CASRRFPHQTGVNEKLFF
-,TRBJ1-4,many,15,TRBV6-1,TGTGCCAGCAGTACCAACATGGCAACTAATGAAAAACTGTTTTTT,CASSTNMATNEKLFF
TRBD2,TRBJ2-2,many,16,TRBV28,TGTGCCAGCAGTTTTCGGACTAGCGGGAGATCCGGGGAGCTGTTTTTT,CASSFRTSGRSGELFF
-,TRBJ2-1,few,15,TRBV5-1,TGCGCCAGCAGCCCGACAGGAGCGGATTACAATGAGCAGTTCTTC,CASSPTGADYNEQFF
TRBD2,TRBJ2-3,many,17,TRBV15,TGTGCCACCAGCAGAGGGGGGACTAGCGGGAGAGCAGATACGCAGTATTTT,CATSRGGTSGRADTQYF
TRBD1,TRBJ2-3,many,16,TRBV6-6,TGTGCCAGCAGTTACTCACCGGACAGGGGCACAGATACGCAGTATTTT,CASSYSPDRGTDTQYF
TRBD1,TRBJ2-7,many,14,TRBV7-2,TGTGCCAGCAGCTGGACAGGGAGCTCCTACGAGCAGTACTTC,CASSWTGSSYEQYF
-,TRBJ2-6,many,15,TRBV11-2,TGTGCCAGCAGCAGAGGGCCTGTTGAGGCCAACGTCCTGACTTTC,CASSRGPVEANVLTF
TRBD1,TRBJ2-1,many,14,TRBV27,TGTGCCAGCAGTTCGACAGGGTACTACAATGAGCAGTTCTTC,CASSSTGYYNEQFF
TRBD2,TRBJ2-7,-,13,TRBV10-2,TGCGCCACCAAGCGGGGACTACCTTACGAGCAGTACTTC,CATKRGLPYEQYF
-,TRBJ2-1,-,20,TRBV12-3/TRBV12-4,TGTGCCAGCAGTCCTACCGTGGGACCTCCGGGAAGCGGACCATACAATGAGCAGTTCTTC,CASSPTVGPPGSGPYNEQFF
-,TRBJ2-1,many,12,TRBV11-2,TGTGCCAGCAGCTTAGGTAACAATGAGCAGTTCTTC,CASSLGNNEQFF
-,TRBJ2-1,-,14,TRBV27,TGTGTCAGCAGTCCGCTGACGGAGTACAATGAGCAGTTCTTC,CVSSPLTEYNEQFF
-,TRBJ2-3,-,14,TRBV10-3,TGTGCCATGGCCCCACGGAGCGACACAGATACGCAGTATTTT,CAMAPRSDTDTQYF
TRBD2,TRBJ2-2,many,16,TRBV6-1,TGTGCCAGCAGTGAGACTAGCGGCAAACCCCCCGGGGAGCTGTTTTTT,CASSETSGKPPGELFF
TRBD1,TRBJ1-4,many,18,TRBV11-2,TGTGCCAGCAGCCCTATCCGGGACAGGGGGCCAACTAATGAAAAACTGTTTTTT,CASSPIRDRGPTNEKLFF
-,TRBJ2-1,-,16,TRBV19,TGTGCCAGTAGTATAAGGACTTATAGCTCCTACAATGAGCAGTTCTTC,CASSIRTYSSYNEQFF
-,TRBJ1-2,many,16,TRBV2,TGTGCCAGCGGGGACTCCCAGGGTTTCAAAAGATATGGCTACACCTTC,CASGDSQGFKRYGYTF
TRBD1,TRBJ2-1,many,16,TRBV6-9,TGTGCCAGCAGTCCCGAGACAGGGGGTGTCTACAATGAGCAGTTCTTC,CASSPETGGVYNEQFF
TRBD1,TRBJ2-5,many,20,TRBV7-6,TGTGCCAGCAGCTTAACTGGCCTGACAGGGCCAGGCAGAGTTGGGAGGACCCAGTACTTC,CASSLTGLTGPGRVGRTQYF
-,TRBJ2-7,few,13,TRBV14,TGTGCCAGCAGCATTTCCTGGGGCAACGAGCAGTACTTC,CASSISWGNEQYF
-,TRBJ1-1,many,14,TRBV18,TGTGCCAGCAACTCCCAGGGCTCGAACACTGAAGCTTTCTTT,CASNSQGSNTEAFF
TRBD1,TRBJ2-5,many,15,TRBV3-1,TGTGCCAGCAGCCTGAACAGGGGGTCAGGAGAGACCCAGTACTTC,CASSLNRGSGETQYF
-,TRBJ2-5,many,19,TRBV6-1,TGTGCCAGCAGTTTCCGCCCCCCCTTGTTTGGGGTAGACAGGGAGACCCAGTACTTC,CASSFRPPLFGVDRETQYF
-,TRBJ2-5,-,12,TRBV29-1,TGCAGCGTCGGACACTACGAAGAGACCCAGTACTTC,CSVGHYEETQYF
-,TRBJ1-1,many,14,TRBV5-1,TGCGCCAGCAGCTTGCAATCCGGGAACACTGAAGCTTTCTTT,CASSLQSGNTEAFF